The rows below give T cell receptor beta chains drawn from one sample of a study of CD8 T cells in Susac syndrome. TCRdb re-called the immunoSEQ multiplex PCR reads with MiXCR, one entry per CDR3 protein. The sample contains over 100,000 distinct CDR3 sequences, less than 95% of which appear only once. Sequencing was performed on CD8+ T cells from PBMCs. These receptors all stem from a human donor in good health. Both conserved end residues are part of each CDR3. A D gene is named only where the DNA matches it firmly. Not all rows give a size; the values are once, few, many and, for expanded clones, a class.

.	TRBD2	TRBV4-3	TRBJ2-3	TGCGCCAGCAGCCAAGATCTTAATCCTAGCGGAACAGATACGCAGTATTTT	CASSQDLNPSGTDTQYF
.	.	TRBV7-2	TRBJ1-5	TGTGCCAGCAGCTTAGTAGGATATAGCAATCAGCCCCAGCATTTT	CASSLVGYSNQPQHF
.	.	TRBV27	TRBJ2-4	TGTGCCAGCAGTTTATGGGATCCTGGCCGAGCCAAAAACATTCAGTACTTC	CASSLWDPGRAKNIQYF
.	.	TRBV25-1	TRBJ2-6	TGTGCCAGTACGGCTCTGGGTGCGGGAAAGGGGGCCAACGTCCTGACTTTC	CASTALGAGKGANVLTF
.	.	TRBV5-1	TRBJ2-3	TGCGCCAGCAGACTGGGACATCAGATTACAGATACGCAGTATTTT	CASRLGHQITDTQYF
.	.	TRBV29-1	TRBJ1-5	TGCAGCGTTGAAGATCAAGAGGGCAATCAGCATTTT	CSVEDQEGNQHF
.	.	TRBV7-2	TRBJ1-1	TGTGCCAGCAGCTTAGAGGGGTCCACTGAAGCTTTCTTT	CASSLEGSTEAFF
.	.	TRBV29-1	TRBJ1-2	TGCAGCGTGGATCGTGGGGGGCCAACCTATGGCTACACCTTC	CSVDRGGPTYGYTF
.	.	TRBV28	TRBJ2-6	TGTGCCAGCAGGGGTGGCAAGGCCACTGGGGCCAACGTCCTGACTTTC	CASRGGKATGANVLTF
few	TRBD1	TRBV18	TRBJ1-1	TGTGCCAGCTCGCCACCGAGGCAGGGGGCGCATCTGCCTGAAGCTTTCTTT	CASSPPRQGAHLPEAFF